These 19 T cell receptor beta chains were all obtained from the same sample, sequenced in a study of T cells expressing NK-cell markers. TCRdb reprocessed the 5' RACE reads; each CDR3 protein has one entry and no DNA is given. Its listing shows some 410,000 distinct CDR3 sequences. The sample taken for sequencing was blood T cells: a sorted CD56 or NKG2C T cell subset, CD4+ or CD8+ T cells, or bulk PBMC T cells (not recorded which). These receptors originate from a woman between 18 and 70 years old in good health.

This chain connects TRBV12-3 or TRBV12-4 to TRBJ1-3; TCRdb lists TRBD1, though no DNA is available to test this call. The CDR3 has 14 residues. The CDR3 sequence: CASSAQGWGNTIYF.

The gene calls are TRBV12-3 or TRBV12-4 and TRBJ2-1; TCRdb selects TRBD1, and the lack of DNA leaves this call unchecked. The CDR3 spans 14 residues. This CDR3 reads CASSFVAGGDEQFF.

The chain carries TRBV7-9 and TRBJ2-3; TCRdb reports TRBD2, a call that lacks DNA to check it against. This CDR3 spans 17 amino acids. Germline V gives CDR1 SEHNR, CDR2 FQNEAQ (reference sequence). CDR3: CASSLVPSGGGTDTQYF.

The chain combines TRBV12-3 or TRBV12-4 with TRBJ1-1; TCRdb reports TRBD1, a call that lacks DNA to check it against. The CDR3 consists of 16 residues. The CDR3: CASSLPLATLNTEAFF.

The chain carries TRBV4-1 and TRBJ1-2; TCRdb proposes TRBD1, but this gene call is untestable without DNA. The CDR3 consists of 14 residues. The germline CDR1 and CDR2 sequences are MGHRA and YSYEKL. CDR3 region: CASSNGQPRGGYTF.

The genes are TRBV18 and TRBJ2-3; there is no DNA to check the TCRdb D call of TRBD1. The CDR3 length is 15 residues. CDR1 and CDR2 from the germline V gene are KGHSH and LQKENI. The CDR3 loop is CASSPGGASGDTQYF.

The CDR3 sequence: CASSPLREVGELFF. The chain carries TRBV11-2 and TRBJ2-2. The CDR3 sequence is 14 residues long. Germline loops: CDR1 SGHAT, CDR2 FQNNGV.

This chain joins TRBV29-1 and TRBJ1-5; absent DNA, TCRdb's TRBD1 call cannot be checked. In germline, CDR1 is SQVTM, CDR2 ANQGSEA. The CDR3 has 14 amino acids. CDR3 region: CSVGGGGAGQPQHF.

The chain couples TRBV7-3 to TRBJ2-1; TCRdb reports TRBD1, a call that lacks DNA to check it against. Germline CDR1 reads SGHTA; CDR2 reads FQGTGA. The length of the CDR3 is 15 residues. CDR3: CASSSGPEGYNEQFF.

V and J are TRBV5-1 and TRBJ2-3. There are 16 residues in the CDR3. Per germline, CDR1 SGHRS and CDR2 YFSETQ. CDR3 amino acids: CASSSRLGSNTDTQYF.

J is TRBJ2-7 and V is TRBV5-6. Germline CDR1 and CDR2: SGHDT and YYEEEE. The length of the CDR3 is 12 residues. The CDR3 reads CASSFLVHEQYF. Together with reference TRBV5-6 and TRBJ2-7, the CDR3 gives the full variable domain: DAGVTQSPTHLIKTRGQQVTLRCSPKSGHDTVSWYQQALGQGPQFIFQYYEEEERQRGNFPDRFSGHQFPNYSSELNVNALLLGDSALYLCASSFLVHEQYFGPGTRLTVT.

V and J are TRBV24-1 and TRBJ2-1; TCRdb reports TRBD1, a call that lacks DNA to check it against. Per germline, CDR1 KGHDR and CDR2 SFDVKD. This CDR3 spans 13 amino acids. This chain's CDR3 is CATGGDRADEQFF.

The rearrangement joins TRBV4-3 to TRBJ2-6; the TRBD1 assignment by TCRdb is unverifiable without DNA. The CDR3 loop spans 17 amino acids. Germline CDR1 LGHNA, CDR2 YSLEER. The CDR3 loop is CTSSRGTASSGANVLTF.

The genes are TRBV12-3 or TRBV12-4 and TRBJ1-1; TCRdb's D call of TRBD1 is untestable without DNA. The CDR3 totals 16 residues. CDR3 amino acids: CASSHPRDRLRTEAFF.

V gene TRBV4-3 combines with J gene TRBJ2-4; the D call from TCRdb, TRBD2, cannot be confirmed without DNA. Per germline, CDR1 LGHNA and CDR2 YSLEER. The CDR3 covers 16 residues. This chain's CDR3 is CASSQVGIAGKNIQYF.

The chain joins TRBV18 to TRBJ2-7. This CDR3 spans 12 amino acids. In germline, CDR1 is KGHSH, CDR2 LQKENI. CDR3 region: CASSPGPNEQYF.

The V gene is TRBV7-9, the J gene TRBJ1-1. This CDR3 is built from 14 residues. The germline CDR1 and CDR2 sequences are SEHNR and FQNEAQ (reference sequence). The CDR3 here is CASSPQLIITEAFF.

CDR3 region: CASSLFLAGTGYNEQFF. The rearrangement uses TRBV11-2 and TRBJ2-1; no DNA is available, so the TRBD1 call from TCRdb remains unchecked. Germline loops: CDR1 SGHAT, CDR2 FQNNGV. CDR3 length: 17 amino acids.

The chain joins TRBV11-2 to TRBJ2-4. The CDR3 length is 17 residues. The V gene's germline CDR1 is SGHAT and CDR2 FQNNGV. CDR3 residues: CASSLEATWQAKNIQYF.